The rows below give T cell receptor beta chains drawn from one sample of a study of control samples from healthy donors and cancer patients. Measured with immunoSEQ multiplex PCR; TCRdb has only the in-frame clones, and not every one. The sample shows 95,000 to 100,000 clones, around nine tenths of them seen only once. Material for sequencing was blood. The receptor set was obtained from a man between 25 and 39 years old in good health. The CDR3 runs from the conserved cysteine through the conserved F or W. Each record gives: V gene, clone size, J gene, D gene, CDR3 protein, CDR3 DNA. A D gene is named only where the DNA matches it firmly. Not every row has a clone size; where given, it reads once, few, many or a size class.

TRBV11-3	-	TRBJ1-1	-	CASGRGGTEAFF	TGTGCCAGCGGCCGGGGGGGCACTGAAGCTTTCTTT
TRBV29-1	-	TRBJ1-1	TRBD1	CSVEEGTGGSEAFF	TGCAGCGTTGAAGAAGGGACAGGGGGCTCTGAAGCTTTCTTT
TRBV15	few	TRBJ2-1	-	CATSRESLRFRSYNEQFF	TGTGCCACCAGCAGAGAATCCCTTAGATTCAGGTCCTACAATGAGCAGTTCTTC
TRBV5-1	-	TRBJ2-2	-	CASSFTGGHTGELFF	TGCGCCAGCAGCTTCACGGGGGGCCACACCGGGGAGCTGTTTTTT
TRBV24-1	-	TRBJ2-5	TRBD2	CATKGNRIGGAGETQYF	TGTGCCACCAAGGGAAATCGTATCGGGGGGGCAGGAGAGACCCAGTACTTC
TRBV5-5	-	TRBJ1-3	-	CASSSEGYGDGNTIYF	TGTGCCAGCAGCTCCGAGGGGTACGGAGACGGAAACACCATATATTTT
TRBV28	-	TRBJ1-1	-	CTSSLRYRRNTEAFF	TGTACCAGCAGTTTAAGGTACCGCAGGAACACTGAAGCTTTCTTT
TRBV28	-	TRBJ1-5	-	CASSSPRGYGNQPQHF	TGTGCCAGCAGTTCACCCCGGGGTTACGGCAATCAGCCCCAGCATTTT
TRBV12-5	-	TRBJ2-5	-	CASGFQLYQETQYF	TGTGCTAGTGGTTTCCAACTGTACCAAGAGACCCAGTACTTC
TRBV19	-	TRBJ2-4	-	CASSIAGALAKNIQYF	TGTGCCAGTAGTATCGCAGGAGCTCTAGCCAAAAACATTCAGTACTTC
TRBV7-2	once	TRBJ2-7	-	CASSLDGHEQYF	TGTGCCAGCAGCCTAGACGGTCACGAGCAGTACTTC
TRBV9	-	TRBJ1-3	-	CASSVEGSGNTIYF	TGTGCCAGCAGCGTCGAGGGATCTGGAAACACCATATATTTT
TRBV20-1	-	TRBJ2-5	-	CSASYSQETQYF	TGCAGTGCTAGTTATAGCCAAGAGACCCAGTACTTC
TRBV5-5	-	TRBJ1-3	-	CASSLGKPGVNSGNTIYF	TGTGCCAGCAGCTTGGGAAAACCGGGGGTAAACTCTGGAAACACCATATATTTT
TRBV6-5	-	TRBJ2-1	-	CASWKDSYNEQFF	TGTGCCAGCTGGAAAGACAGTTACAATGAGCAGTTCTTC
TRBV5-4	few	TRBJ2-7	TRBD2	CASRLAGNYEQYF	TGTGCCAGCCGCCTAGCGGGTAACTACGAGCAGTACTTC
TRBV6-2/TRBV6-3	-	TRBJ1-3	-	CASSSQGRPGNTIYF	TGTGCCAGCAGTTCTCAGGGGCGACCTGGAAACACCATATATTTT
TRBV4-1	-	TRBJ2-1	TRBD1	CASSRGQGVGEQFF	TGCGCCAGCAGCCGAGGCCAGGGGGTCGGTGAGCAGTTCTTC
TRBV5-4	-	TRBJ1-2	-	CASSSGGGRSGYGYTF	TGTGCCAGCAGCTCGGGGGGGGGCCGTTCTGGCTATGGCTACACCTTC
TRBV30	-	TRBJ2-5	TRBD2	CACRGSGTIQETQYF	TGTGCCTGTAGGGGCAGCGGGACTATACAAGAGACCCAGTACTTC
TRBV19	-	TRBJ1-2	-	CASLAPSNYGYTF	TGTGCCAGTTTGGCCCCTTCTAACTATGGCTACACCTTC
TRBV12-3/TRBV12-4	-	TRBJ1-3	-	CASSLLGGNTIYF	TGTGCCAGCAGTTTATTGGGGGGGAACACCATATATTTT
TRBV7-9	-	TRBJ2-1	-	CASSQNEQFF	TGTGCCAGCAGCCAGAATGAGCAGTTCTTC
TRBV28	once	TRBJ2-7	TRBD1	CASSLAGGINEQYF	TGTGCCAGCAGTTTAGCAGGGGGTATCAACGAGCAGTACTTC
TRBV28	-	TRBJ1-6	-	CASNRAGSASPLHF	TGTGCCAGCAATAGGGCCGGGTCGGCTTCACCCCTCCACTTT
TRBV6-4	-	TRBJ2-3	TRBD2	CASSQLAGGGTDTQYF	TGTGCCAGCAGTCAGTTAGCGGGAGGTGGAACAGATACGCAGTATTTT
TRBV9	once	TRBJ2-2	TRBD1	CASSVGRDRVTGELFF	TGTGCCAGCAGCGTAGGCCGGGACAGGGTGACCGGGGAGCTGTTTTTT
TRBV27	once	TRBJ1-3	TRBD1	CASSARQGNTIYF	TGTGCCAGCAGCGCTCGACAGGGGAACACCATATATTTT
TRBV30	-	TRBJ1-1	-	CSGVGGMNTEAFF	TGTTCTGGAGTAGGCGGGATGAACACTGAAGCTTTCTTT
TRBV11-3	-	TRBJ2-7	TRBD2	CASSALYLGRVTGGYEQYF	TGTGCCAGCAGCGCATTATACCTCGGGAGGGTTACGGGAGGTTACGAGCAGTACTTC
TRBV4-3	-	TRBJ1-3	-	CASSQAETFSGNTIYF	TGCGCCAGCAGCCAAGCCGAGACATTCTCTGGAAACACCATATATTTT